This is a list of T cell receptor beta chains from one sample in a study of T-cell memory formation after mild COVID-19. TCRdb used MiXCR to reprocess the 5' RACE reads, holding one entry per CDR3 protein. The sample has 550,000 to 700,000 distinct CDR3 sequences; roughly 18% are singletons. The sequenced sample consisted of PBMCs or a T cell subset sorted from them (not recorded which). These receptors were obtained from an adult woman who had mild COVID-19 (a few samples of this study predate the infection). Cell type and time point are not known. CDR3s include the opening cysteine and the closing phenylalanine or tryptophan. A D gene is named only where the DNA matches it firmly. Size tells how often a clone was seen (once, few, many) or the class of an expanded clone, and some rows leave it out.

cdr3_aa cdr3_nt v_call clone_size j_call d_call cdr3_length
CASSGRQGAGTGELFF TGCGCCAGCAGTGGCAGACAGGGGGCTGGAACCGGGGAGCTGTTTTTT TRBV5-1 . TRBJ2-2 TRBD1 16
CASSSQLPQHF TGTGCCAGCAGTTCTCAGCTGCCCCAGCATTTT TRBV28 . TRBJ1-5 . 11
CASSLGTGVNSPLHF TGTGCCAGCAGCTTAGGGACAGGGGTTAATTCACCCCTCCACTTT TRBV5-4 . TRBJ1-6 TRBD1 15
CASSFSGERYNEQFF TGCGCCAGCAGTTTCAGCGGGGAGCGGTACAATGAGCAGTTCTTC TRBV5-1 . TRBJ2-1 TRBD2 15
CASSQDFPGSKSSPLHF TGCGCCAGCAGCCAAGATTTCCCAGGGAGTAAATCGTCGCCCCTCCACTTT TRBV4-1 few TRBJ1-6 . 17
CSAIPGYEEQYF TGCAGTGCCATTCCCGGCTACGAGGAGCAGTACTTC TRBV20-1 . TRBJ2-7 . 12
CSAGDFESTDTQYF TGCAGTGCGGGGGACTTCGAAAGCACAGATACGCAGTATTTT TRBV20-1 few TRBJ2-3 . 14
CASSQVPGYSTDTQYF TGTGCCAGCAGCCAAGTCCCGGGGTATAGCACAGATACGCAGTATTTT TRBV4-2 . TRBJ2-3 . 16
CATSRETSAYEQYF TGTGCCACCAGCAGAGAGACTAGCGCCTACGAGCAGTACTTC TRBV15 once TRBJ2-7 TRBD2 14
CASSFRPDTQYF TGTGCCAGCAGTTTTCGTCCAGATACGCAGTATTTT TRBV12-3/TRBV12-4 many TRBJ2-3 . 12
CASNPWTATEAFF TGTGCCAGCAACCCTTGGACTGCCACTGAAGCTTTCTTT TRBV12-3/TRBV12-4 few TRBJ1-1 . 13
CASSLRGDGYTF TGTGCCAGCAGCTTACGGGGCGATGGCTACACCTTC TRBV7-2 many TRBJ1-2 . 12
CSARDLRDSLYNEQFF TGCAGTGCTAGAGATCTTAGAGACAGTCTTTACAATGAGCAGTTCTTC TRBV20-1 few TRBJ2-1 . 16
CASSFARQSTNEKLFF TGTGCCAGCAGCTTCGCCAGACAGTCAACTAATGAAAAACTGTTTTTT TRBV7-2 few TRBJ1-4 . 16
CASNGTGDSNQPQHF TGTGCCAGCAATGGCACGGGGGATAGCAATCAGCCCCAGCATTTT TRBV7-4 . TRBJ1-5 . 15
CASSLAAGPDTQYF TGTGCCAGCAGCTTAGCAGCGGGCCCAGATACGCAGTATTTT TRBV7-2 . TRBJ2-3 . 14
CASSLTGTGMSYEQYF TGTGCCAGCAGCTTAACCGGGACAGGGATGTCCTACGAGCAGTACTTC TRBV7-6 . TRBJ2-7 TRBD1 16
CASSVMTGPPYF TGTGCCAGCAGCGTTATGACAGGCCCCCCGTACTTC TRBV3-1 . TRBJ2-5 . 12
CASSLVSSSGGSPRGNEQFF TGCGCCAGCAGCTTAGTTTCATCTAGCGGGGGATCCCCCAGAGGCAATGAGCAGTTCTTC TRBV5-1 many TRBJ2-1 TRBD2 20
CASSLRLAGRYNEQFF TGTGCCAGCAGTTTACGTCTGGCGGGGCGGTACAATGAGCAGTTCTTC TRBV28 . TRBJ2-1 . 16
CASSQATGVWGEGGPTDTQYF TGTGCCAGCAGCCAAGCAACGGGAGTTTGGGGCGAGGGGGGCCCCACAGATACGCAGTATTTT TRBV12-3/TRBV12-4 few TRBJ2-3 . 21
CSASGHRDTQYF TGCAGTGCTAGCGGGCACCGAGATACGCAGTATTTT TRBV20-1 few TRBJ2-3 . 12
CASSQVSRGSYTGELFF TGTGCCAGCAGCCAAGTAAGTCGCGGCAGTTACACCGGGGAGCTGTTTTTT TRBV3-1 many TRBJ2-2 . 17
CASSLPQQSSGNTIYF TGTGCCAGCAGCCTACCACAGCAGAGCTCTGGAAACACCATATATTTT TRBV3-1 few TRBJ1-3 . 16